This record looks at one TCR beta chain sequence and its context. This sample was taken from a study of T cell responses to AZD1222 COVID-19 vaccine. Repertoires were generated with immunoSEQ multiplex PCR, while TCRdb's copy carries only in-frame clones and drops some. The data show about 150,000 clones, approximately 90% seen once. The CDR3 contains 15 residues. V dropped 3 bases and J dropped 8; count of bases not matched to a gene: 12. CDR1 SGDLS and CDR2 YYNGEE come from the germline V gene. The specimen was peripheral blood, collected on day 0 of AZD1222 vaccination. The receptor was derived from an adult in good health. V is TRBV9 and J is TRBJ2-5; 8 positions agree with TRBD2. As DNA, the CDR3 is TGTGCCAGCAGCGCAACTAGCGGCCTAAAGAGAACCCAGTACTTC. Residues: CASSATSGLKRTQYF.